Presented here are 7 T cell receptor beta chains from one specimen sequenced in a study of T cells after yellow fever vaccination. From the 5' RACE reads, TCRdb called clonotypes with MiXCR, one entry per CDR3 protein. The table has 300,000 to 350,000 distinct CDR3 sequences, 7% to 10% seen once. The source material was PBMCs, sampled about 41 days after the first yellow fever vaccination. The receptors come from a man in his late teens or twenties who received the YFV17D yellow fever vaccine.

This clonotype occurred many times. V gene TRBV15 combines with J gene TRBJ2-7; TRBD1 agrees at 7 bases. The CDR3 is 13 residues long. V lost 5 bases, J lost 0 bases, and 1 base stayed unmatched. Germline values: CDR1 LNHNV, CDR2 YYDKDF (reference sequence). The DNA of the CDR3 is TGTGCCACCAGCGGGACAGCCTCCTACGAGCAGTACTTC. This encodes CATSGTASYEQYF. Together with reference TRBV15 and TRBJ2-7, the CDR3 gives the full variable domain: DAMVIQNPRYQVTQFGKPVTLSCSQTLNHNVMYWYQQKSSQAPKLLFHYYDKDFNNEADTPDNFQSRRPNTSFCFLDIRSPGLGDTAMYLCATSGTASYEQYFGPGTRLTVT.

This clonotype was found many times. The CDR3 DNA follows: TGTGCCAGCAGTTTTAGCGGGGATCAAGAGACCCAGTACTTC. Its protein product is CASSFSGDQETQYF. The J gene is TRBJ2-5, the V gene TRBV7-2, with 8 bases that match TRBD2. Germline CDR1 SGHTA, CDR2 FQGNSA. This CDR3 region has 14 residues. With 6 bases clipped from V and 2 bases from J, the junction kept 5 bases outside the gene matches. Drawing the rest from reference TRBV7-2 and TRBJ2-5, the complete variable domain is GAGVSQSPSNKVTEKGKDVELRCDPISGHTALYWYRQSLGQGLEFLIYFQGNSAPDKSGLPSDRFSAERTGGSVSTLTIQRTQQEDSAVYLCASSFSGDQETQYFGPGTRLLVL.

The chain is built from TRBV7-2 and TRBJ2-3; D not certain. The V end was cut by 5 bases, the J end by 8 bases, with 11 bases between. Germline V gene data show CDR1 as SGHTA and CDR2 as FQGNSA. The CDR3 loop spans 12 amino acids. Here the CDR3 DNA reads TGTGCCAGCAGCAGCCGTTCCGGTACGCAGTATTTT. Translating gives CASSSRSGTQYF.

This clonotype was recorded at least ten times. The chain joins TRBV5-1 to TRBJ2-7, with 9 bases fitting TRBD2. J was trimmed by 2 bases and V by 4 bases; bases with no gene match: 13. The CDR3 runs 17 residues. Germline CDR1 is SGHRS and CDR2 is YFSETQ. CDR3 loop: CASSMGLALDLTYEQYF. The CDR3 region has the DNA TGCGCCAGCAGCATGGGACTAGCCCTAGACTTAACCTACGAGCAGTACTTC.

The sample holds a few counts of this clonotype. V and J are TRBV18 and TRBJ2-1; 10 nucleotides agree with TRBD2. The CDR3 runs to 16 residues. With V trimmed by 4 bases and J by 6 bases, 9 bases remained unmatched. Per the germline V gene, CDR1 is KGHSH and CDR2 is LQKENI. The CDR3 protein is CASSRDWTSGGNEQFF. DNA for the CDR3: TGTGCCAGCTCACGAGACTGGACTAGCGGCGGCAATGAGCAGTTCTTC.

This clonotype came up a few times. Here the CDR3 DNA reads TGTGCCAGCAGCTTATTATCACTAGGGGCAGATACGCAGTATTTT. Its protein is CASSLLSLGADTQYF. The rearrangement uses TRBV7-2 and TRBJ2-3; D assignment may be TRBD1 or TRBD2 (5 bases each). The V and J ends lost 2 bases and 4 bases respectively, with 13 bases between them. CDR1 and CDR2 from the germline V gene are SGHTA and FQGNSA. The CDR3 has 15 amino acids.

This clonotype was counted a few times. The chain recombines TRBV4-3 with TRBJ2-3; D gene unclear. V lost 1 base, J lost 5 bases, and 10 bases lay in between. The CDR3 totals 14 residues. Germline V CDR1 and CDR2: LGHNA, YSLEER. CDR3 protein: CASSQATDEDTQYF. DNA of the CDR3: TGCGCCAGCAGCCAAGCAACGGATGAAGATACGCAGTATTTT.